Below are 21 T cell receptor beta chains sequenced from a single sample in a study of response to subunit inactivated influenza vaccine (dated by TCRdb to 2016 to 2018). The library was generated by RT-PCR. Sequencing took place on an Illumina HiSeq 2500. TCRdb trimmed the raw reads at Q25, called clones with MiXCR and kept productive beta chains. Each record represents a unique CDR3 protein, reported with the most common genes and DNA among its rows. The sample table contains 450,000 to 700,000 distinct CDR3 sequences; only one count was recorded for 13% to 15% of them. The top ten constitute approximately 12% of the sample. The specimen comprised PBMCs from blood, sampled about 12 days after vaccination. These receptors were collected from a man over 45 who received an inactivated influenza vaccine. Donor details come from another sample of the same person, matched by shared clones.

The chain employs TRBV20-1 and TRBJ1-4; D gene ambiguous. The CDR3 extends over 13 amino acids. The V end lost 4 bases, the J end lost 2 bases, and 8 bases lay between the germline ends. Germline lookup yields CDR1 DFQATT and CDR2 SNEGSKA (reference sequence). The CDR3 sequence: CSATYGTNEKLFF. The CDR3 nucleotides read TGCAGTGCTACATATGGGACTAATGAAAAACTGTTTTTT.

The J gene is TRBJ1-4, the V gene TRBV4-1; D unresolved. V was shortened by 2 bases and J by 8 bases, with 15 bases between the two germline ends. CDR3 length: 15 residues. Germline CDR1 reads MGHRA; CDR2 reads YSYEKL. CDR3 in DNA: TGCGCCAGCAGCCAAACCGAGAGAGGGAAGGAAAAACTGTTTTTT. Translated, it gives CASSQTERGKEKLFF.

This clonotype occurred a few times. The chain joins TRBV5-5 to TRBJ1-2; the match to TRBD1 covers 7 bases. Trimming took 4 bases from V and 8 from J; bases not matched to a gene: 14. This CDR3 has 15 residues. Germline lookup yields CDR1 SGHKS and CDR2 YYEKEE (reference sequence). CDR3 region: CASSAFRQGREGYTF. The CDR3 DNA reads TGTGCCAGCAGCGCATTCCGACAGGGTAGGGAGGGCTACACCTTC.

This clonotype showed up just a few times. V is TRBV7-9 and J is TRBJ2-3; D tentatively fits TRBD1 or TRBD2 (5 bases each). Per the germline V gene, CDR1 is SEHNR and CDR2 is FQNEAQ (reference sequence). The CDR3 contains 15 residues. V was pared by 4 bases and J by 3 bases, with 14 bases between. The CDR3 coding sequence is TGTGCCAGCAGCTACACCGGGACGCAGACAGATACGCAGTATTTT. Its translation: CASSYTGTQTDTQYF.

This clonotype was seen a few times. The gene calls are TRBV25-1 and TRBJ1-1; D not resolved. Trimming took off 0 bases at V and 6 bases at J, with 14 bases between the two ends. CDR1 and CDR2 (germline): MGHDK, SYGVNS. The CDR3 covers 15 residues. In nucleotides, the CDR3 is TGTGCCAGCAGTGAATATTACCGCCGGGAGGCTGAAGCTTTCTTT. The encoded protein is CASSEYYRREAEAFF.

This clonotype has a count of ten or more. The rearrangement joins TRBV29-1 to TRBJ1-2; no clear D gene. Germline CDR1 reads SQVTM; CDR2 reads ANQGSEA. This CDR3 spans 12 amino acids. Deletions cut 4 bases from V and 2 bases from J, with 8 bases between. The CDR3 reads CSVADGNYGYTF. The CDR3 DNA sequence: TGCAGCGTTGCGGACGGGAACTATGGCTACACCTTC.

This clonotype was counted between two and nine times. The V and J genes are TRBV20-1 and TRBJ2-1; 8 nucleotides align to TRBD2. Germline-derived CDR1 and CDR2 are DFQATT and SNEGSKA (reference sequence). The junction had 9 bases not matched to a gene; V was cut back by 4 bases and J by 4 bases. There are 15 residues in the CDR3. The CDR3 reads CSAIYAGGVYNEQFF. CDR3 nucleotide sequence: TGCAGTGCTATCTACGCGGGGGGTGTATACAATGAGCAGTTCTTC.

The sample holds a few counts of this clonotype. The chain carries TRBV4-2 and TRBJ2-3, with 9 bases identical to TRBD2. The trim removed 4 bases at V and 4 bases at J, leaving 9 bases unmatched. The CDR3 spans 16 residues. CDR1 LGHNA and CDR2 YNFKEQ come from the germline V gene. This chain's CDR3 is CASSRSGGSVSDTQYF. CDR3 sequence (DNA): TGTGCCAGCAGCCGCAGCGGGGGGAGTGTATCAGATACGCAGTATTTT.

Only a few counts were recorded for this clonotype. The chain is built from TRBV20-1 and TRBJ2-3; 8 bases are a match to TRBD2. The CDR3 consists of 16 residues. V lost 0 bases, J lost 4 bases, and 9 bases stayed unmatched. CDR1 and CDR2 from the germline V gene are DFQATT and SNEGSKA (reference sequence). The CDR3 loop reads CSARDPGLGWADTQYF. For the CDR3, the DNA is TGCAGTGCTAGAGATCCGGGACTAGGTTGGGCAGATACGCAGTATTTT.

The CDR3 region has the DNA TGTGCCAGCAGTTCTGGAGGGCCCACGGAGCAGTTCTTC. The encoded protein is CASSSGGPTEQFF. The J gene is TRBJ2-1, the V gene TRBV27, with TRBD2 as a possible D gene (6 bases). CDR3 length equals 13 residues. Germline CDR1 MNHEY, CDR2 SMNVEV (reference sequence). The V gene lost 4 bases and the J gene lost 10 bases, with 14 bases spanning the gap.

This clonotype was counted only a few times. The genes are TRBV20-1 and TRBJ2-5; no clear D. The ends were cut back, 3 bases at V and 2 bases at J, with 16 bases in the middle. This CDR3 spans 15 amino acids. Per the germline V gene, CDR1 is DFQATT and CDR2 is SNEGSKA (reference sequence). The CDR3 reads CSASRFLRQQETQYF. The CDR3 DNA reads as TGCAGTGCTAGCCGTTTCCTCAGGCAGCAAGAGACCCAGTACTTC.

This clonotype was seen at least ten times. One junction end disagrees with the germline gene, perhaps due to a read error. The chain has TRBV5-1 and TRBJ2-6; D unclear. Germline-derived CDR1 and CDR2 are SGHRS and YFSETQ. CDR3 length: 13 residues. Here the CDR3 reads CASSLTGANVLTF. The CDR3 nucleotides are TGTGCCAGCAGCTTAACTGGGGCCAACGTCCTGACTTTC. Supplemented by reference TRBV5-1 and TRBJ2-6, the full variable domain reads KAGVTQTPRYLIKTRGQQVTLSCSPISGHRSVSWYQQTPGQGLQFLFEYFSETQRNKGNFPGRFSGRQFSNSRSEMNVSTLELGDSALYLCASSLTGANVLTFGAGSRLTVL.

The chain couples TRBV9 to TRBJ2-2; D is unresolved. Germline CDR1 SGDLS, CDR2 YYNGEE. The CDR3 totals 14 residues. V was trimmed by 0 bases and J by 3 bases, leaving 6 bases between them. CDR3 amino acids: CASSVDSYTGELFF. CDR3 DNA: TGTGCCAGCAGCGTAGATTCCTACACCGGGGAGCTGTTTTTT.

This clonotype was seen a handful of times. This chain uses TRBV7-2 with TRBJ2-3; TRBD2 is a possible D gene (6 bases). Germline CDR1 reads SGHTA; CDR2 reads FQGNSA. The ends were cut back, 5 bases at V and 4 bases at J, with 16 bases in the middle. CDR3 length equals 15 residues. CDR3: CASSPWGGVPDTQYF. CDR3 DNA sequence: TGTGCCAGCAGCCCGTGGGGCGGGGTCCCAGATACGCAGTATTTT.

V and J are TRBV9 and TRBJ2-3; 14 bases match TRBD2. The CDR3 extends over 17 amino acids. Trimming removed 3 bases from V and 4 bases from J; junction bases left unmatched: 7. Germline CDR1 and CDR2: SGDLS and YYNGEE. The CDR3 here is CASSARLAGGGPDTQYF. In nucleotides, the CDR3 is TGTGCCAGCAGCGCTAGACTAGCGGGAGGGGGGCCAGATACGCAGTATTTT.

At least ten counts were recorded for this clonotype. The CDR3 region is CAISLAGVEQFF. CDR3 nucleotide sequence: TGTGCCATCAGCCTAGCGGGAGTCGAGCAGTTCTTC. This chain connects TRBV10-3 to TRBJ2-1; 10 bases are shared with TRBD2. The V segment lost 6 bases and the J segment 10 bases; nucleotides outside the gene matches: 3. This CDR3 is built from 12 residues. Per the germline V gene, CDR1 is ENHRY and CDR2 is SYGVKD.

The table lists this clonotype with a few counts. The chain's CDR3 is CASSRPGGYSGANVLTF. The CDR3 coding sequence is TGTGCCAGCAGTAGACCGGGCGGCTACTCTGGGGCCAACGTCCTGACTTTC. The chain couples TRBV2 to TRBJ2-6; D remains unclear. The germline V and J ends were trimmed by 5 bases and 0 bases, with 14 bases remaining between them. Germline CDR1 is SNHLY and CDR2 is FYNNEI. This CDR3 spans 17 amino acids.

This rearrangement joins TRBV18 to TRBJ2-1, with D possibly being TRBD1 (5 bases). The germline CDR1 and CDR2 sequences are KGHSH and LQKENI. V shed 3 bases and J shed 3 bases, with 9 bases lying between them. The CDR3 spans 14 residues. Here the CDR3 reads CASSPQGIYNEQFF. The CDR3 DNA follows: TGTGCCAGCTCACCCCAGGGAATCTACAATGAGCAGTTCTTC.

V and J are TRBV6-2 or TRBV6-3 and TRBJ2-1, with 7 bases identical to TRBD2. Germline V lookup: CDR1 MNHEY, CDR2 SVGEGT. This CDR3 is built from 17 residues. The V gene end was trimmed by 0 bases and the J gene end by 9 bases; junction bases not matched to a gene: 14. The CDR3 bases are TGTGCCAGCAGTTACTCGTTGGTGGGAGGGCCGATTGTTGAGCAGTTCTTC. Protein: CASSYSLVGGPIVEQFF.

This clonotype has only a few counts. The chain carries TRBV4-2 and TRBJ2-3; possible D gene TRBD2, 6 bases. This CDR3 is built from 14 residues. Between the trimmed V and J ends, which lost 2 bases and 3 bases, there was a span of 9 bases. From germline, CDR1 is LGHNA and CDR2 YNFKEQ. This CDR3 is CASSQFGGTDTQYF. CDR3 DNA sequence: TGTGCCAGCAGCCAATTCGGAGGGACAGATACGCAGTATTTT.

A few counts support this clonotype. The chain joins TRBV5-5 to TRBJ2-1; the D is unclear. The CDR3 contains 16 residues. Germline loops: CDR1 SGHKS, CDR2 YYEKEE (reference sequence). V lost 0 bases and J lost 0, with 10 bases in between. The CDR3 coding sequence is TGTGCCAGCAGCTTGGCCCCCCCCATCTCCTACAATGAGCAGTTCTTC. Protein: CASSLAPPISYNEQFF.